These T cell receptor beta chains were read from a single sample in a study of OX40 agonist ivuxolimab in advanced cancers. Sequenced by immunoSEQ multiplex PCR; TCRdb stores in-frame clones only, minus some. The profile shows about 58,000 clones, 87% of them singletons. Sequencing was performed on CD4+ or CD8+ T cells sorted from blood, taken in a trial of the OX40 agonist ivuxolimab. All receptors come from an adult with an advanced solid tumor such as melanoma, head and neck, liver or kidney cancer. Each CDR3 is given with its conserved first and last residue. D genes are given only for firm matches. Part of the rows lack a size; the others show once, few, many or a class for expanded clones.

cdr3_aa cdr3_nt v_call d_call j_call clone_size
CASSSRGGRGKAEAFF TGTGCCAGCAGTTCCCGCGGAGGCAGGGGAAAGGCTGAAGCTTTCTTT TRBV7-9 . TRBJ1-1 .
CASSFRSSYNEQFF TGTGCCAGCAGCTTTAGGAGCTCCTACAATGAGCAGTTCTTC TRBV7-3 . TRBJ2-1 few
CASSSARGDRGYTF TGTGCCAGCAGTTCCGCACGGGGGGACAGGGGCTACACCTTC TRBV28 TRBD1 TRBJ1-2 few
CASSTQGQETQYF TGTGCCAGCAGTACACAGGGGCAAGAGACCCAGTACTTC TRBV6-5 TRBD1 TRBJ2-5 .
CASSPGQGAIDTQYF TGTGCCAGCTCACCGGGACAGGGGGCGATAGATACGCAGTATTTT TRBV18 TRBD1 TRBJ2-3 .
CARGTDTQYF TGTGCCAGGGGAACAGATACGCAGTATTTT TRBV2 . TRBJ2-3 .
CASSLGTGGETQYF TGTGCCAGCAGCTTAGGGACGGGCGGGGAGACCCAGTACTTC TRBV7-6 . TRBJ2-5 .
CASSPPGTAAYEQYF TGTGCCAGCAGCCCACCCGGGACAGCGGCCTACGAGCAGTACTTC TRBV5-4 TRBD1 TRBJ2-7 .
CASQSGGLGYTF TGTGCCTCTCAAAGTGGGGGGCTTGGCTACACCTTC TRBV10-3 . TRBJ1-2 .
CASSLPGQETQYF TGTGCCAGCAGTTTGCCGGGGCAAGAGACCCAGTACTTC TRBV28 . TRBJ2-5 once
CASSLWIAGAYTGELFF TGTGCCAGCAGTTTATGGATAGCGGGAGCTTACACCGGGGAGCTGTTTTTT TRBV27 TRBD2 TRBJ2-2 .
CASSQAGNSPYGYTF TGTGCCAGCAGCCAAGCAGGGAATTCGCCGTATGGCTACACCTTC TRBV4-2 . TRBJ1-2 .
CASSLVLAFGAGQDTEAFF TGTGCCAGCAGCTTAGTCCTTGCTTTCGGGGCAGGCCAGGACACTGAAGCTTTCTTT TRBV7-6 . TRBJ1-1 once
CASSQTAWESNQPQHF TGCGCCAGCAGCCAAACCGCCTGGGAAAGCAATCAGCCCCAGCATTTT TRBV4-1 . TRBJ1-5 .
CASSLRPSNQPQHF TGTGCCAGCAGTTTAAGGCCGAGCAATCAGCCCCAGCATTTT TRBV28 . TRBJ1-5 .
CASSIVAGSYEQYF TGTGCCAGTAGTATAGTGGCAGGTTCCTACGAGCAGTACTTC TRBV19 . TRBJ2-7 .
CASSLQSWENTEAFF TGTGCCAGCAGCTTACAATCGTGGGAGAACACTGAAGCTTTCTTT TRBV7-9 . TRBJ1-1 .
CASNQRPQHF TGTGCCAGCAACCAAAGGCCCCAGCATTTT TRBV28 . TRBJ1-5 .
CASSFTAGGGDTQYF TGCGCCAGCAGCTTTACAGCGGGAGGGGGAGATACGCAGTATTTT TRBV5-1 TRBD2 TRBJ2-3 .
CASSLGTDHIQYF TGTGCCAGCAGCCTAGGGACAGACCACATTCAGTACTTC TRBV11-2 TRBD1 TRBJ2-4 .
CASSLGAGGTTGELFF TGTGCCAGCAGCTTAGGAGCAGGGGGCACAACCGGGGAGCTGTTTTTT TRBV7-3 TRBD1 TRBJ2-2 .
CASGVSSQPQHF TGTGCCAGCGGGGTCTCTAGCCAGCCCCAGCATTTT TRBV19 . TRBJ1-5 .
CASSSAGSDTEAFF TGTGCCAGCAGTTCGGCGGGAAGCGACACTGAAGCTTTCTTT TRBV6-5 . TRBJ1-1 .
CASSSLLAGGSTGELFF TGTGCCAGCAGCTCGCTCCTAGCGGGAGGCAGCACCGGGGAGCTGTTTTTT TRBV5-6 TRBD2 TRBJ2-2 once
CAGEKHGRIVNTIYF TGTGCCGGAGAAAAACATGGACGGATTGTGAACACCATATATTTT TRBV21-1 . TRBJ1-3 .
CASSETGLVANTGELFF TGTGCCAGCAGCGAAACGGGACTAGTCGCGAACACCGGGGAGCTGTTTTTT TRBV7-9 TRBD2 TRBJ2-2 .
CATPSGRQDTQYF TGCGCCACCCCTAGCGGGAGGCAAGATACGCAGTATTTT TRBV10-1 TRBD2 TRBJ2-3 .
CASSPRGVGRNTEAFF TGTGCCAGCAGTCCAAGGGGGGTGGGCAGGAACACTGAAGCTTTCTTT TRBV27 . TRBJ1-1 .
CASSLPHSGSGEQYF TGTGCCAGCAGCTTGCCCCATTCGGGATCGGGAGAGCAGTACTTC TRBV5-4 . TRBJ2-7 .
CASSSRLAGTPRGQYF TGTGCCAGCAGCTCTCGACTAGCGGGCACACCCCGGGGGCAGTATTTT TRBV11-3 TRBD2 TRBJ2-3 .
CASSTDGPGEQFF TGCGCCAGCAGCACGGACGGGCCAGGGGAGCAGTTCTTC TRBV5-1 . TRBJ2-1 .
CAIKDGLADTTQYF TGTGCCATCAAGGACGGACTAGCCGACACTACGCAGTATTTT TRBV10-3 TRBD2 TRBJ2-3 .
CASSEAGYSSYEQYF TGTGCCAGCAGTGAAGCGGGATATAGCTCCTACGAGCAGTACTTC TRBV6-1 . TRBJ2-7 .
CASSQDQFKDTQYF TGCGCCAGCAGCCAAGATCAATTTAAGGATACGCAGTATTTT TRBV4-1 . TRBJ2-3 once
CASSEAGRGDEAFF TGTGCCAGCAGTGAAGCGGGGAGGGGAGATGAAGCTTTCTTT TRBV6-1 . TRBJ1-1 .
CASSLLAGGVADTQYF TGTGCCAGCAGCTTACTGGCAGGAGGGGTGGCAGATACGCAGTATTTT TRBV7-8 . TRBJ2-3 once
CASSPWTVNEKLFF TGTGCCAGCTCACCTTGGACAGTTAACGAAAAACTGTTTTTT TRBV18 . TRBJ1-4 once
CASSLRRGSNYGYTF TGTGCCAGCAGTTTAAGGAGGGGGTCGAACTATGGCTACACCTTC TRBV27 . TRBJ1-2 .
CASSLSPSRGAKAEAFF TGTGCCAGCAGCTTGTCGCCTAGCCGGGGGGCAAAGGCTGAAGCTTTCTTT TRBV5-6 . TRBJ1-1 .
CASSLGSPLNEQFF TGCGCCAGCAGCTTGGGCTCGCCCCTCAATGAGCAGTTCTTC TRBV5-1 . TRBJ2-1 .
CASSSLDRPQNIQYF TGTGCCAGCAGCTCTTTGGACAGGCCCCAAAACATTCAGTACTTC TRBV7-2 TRBD1 TRBJ2-4 once
CASRPGGGGELFF TGTGCCAGCAGGCCCGGGGGCGGCGGGGAGCTGTTTTTT TRBV28 . TRBJ2-2 .
CAWSVKGHPSYEQYF TGTGCCTGGAGTGTAAAGGGACATCCCTCCTACGAGCAGTACTTC TRBV30 . TRBJ2-7 .
CARETQYF TGTGCCAGGGAGACCCAGTACTTC TRBV21-1 . TRBJ2-5 .
CAISESRAQEKLFF TGTGCCATCAGTGAGTCGAGGGCACAAGAAAAACTGTTTTTT TRBV10-3 . TRBJ1-4 few
CAWSPRGSRPNYGYTF TGTGCCTGGAGTCCGAGGGGGAGCAGACCTAACTATGGCTACACCTTC TRBV30 . TRBJ1-2 .
CASSPTLGTVNEKLFF TGTGCCAGCAGTCCTACGCTAGGGACAGTCAATGAAAAACTGTTTTTT TRBV28 TRBD1 TRBJ1-4 .
CASSLPGQGRAGNTIYF TGCGCCAGCAGCCTCCCCGGACAGGGGAGGGCTGGAAACACCATATATTTT TRBV4-1 TRBD1 TRBJ1-3 .
CASSKREGRGDTQYF TGTGCCAGCAGTAAGCGGGAGGGCCGTGGAGATACGCAGTATTTT TRBV2 TRBD2 TRBJ2-3 .
CASSPTGDYGYTF TGCGCCAGCAGCCCGACAGGGGACTATGGCTACACCTTC TRBV5-1 TRBD1 TRBJ1-2 .
CASSVGPELNEQFF TGTGCCAGCAGCGTAGGTCCGGAGTTGAATGAGCAGTTCTTC TRBV9 . TRBJ2-1 .
CASSLDGAIYEQYF TGTGCCAGCAGCCTCGATGGGGCGATTTACGAGCAGTACTTC TRBV7-2 . TRBJ2-7 .
CASSGTVGYTF TGTGCCAGCAGCGGGACAGTTGGCTACACCTTC TRBV5-6 TRBD1 TRBJ1-2 .
CASSRIGGYGYTF TGTGCCAGCTCCAGAATTGGAGGCTATGGCTACACCTTC TRBV6-5 . TRBJ1-2 .
CASSRIEGEKLFF TGCGCCAGCAGTCGGATTGAGGGAGAAAAACTGTTTTTT TRBV4-1 . TRBJ1-4 .
CASSPGGAQMDTQYF TGCGCCAGCTCCCCTGGGGGGGCACAGATGGATACGCAGTATTTT TRBV5-1 . TRBJ2-3 .
CASRQEVQGAYEQYF TGTGCCAGCCGCCAGGAGGTACAGGGAGCCTACGAGCAGTACTTC TRBV2 . TRBJ2-7 few
CASSLGDTVPYGYTF TGTGCCAGCAGCTTAGGGGACACCGTCCCCTATGGCTACACCTTC TRBV5-4 . TRBJ1-2 few
CASSPRMAAGGSSYEQYF TGTGCCAGCAGCCCGAGGATGGCAGCAGGGGGGAGCTCCTACGAGCAGTACTTC TRBV5-5 . TRBJ2-7 .
CASSSGQGKNSYEQYF TGTGCCAGCAGCTCCGGACAGGGTAAAAACTCCTACGAGCAGTACTTC TRBV6-9 TRBD1 TRBJ2-7 .